These 19 T cell receptor beta chains came from one sample sequenced in a study of tumor and adjacent non-tumor tissue in lung cancer. The template was RNA from unsorted bulk tissue. Distant lung tissue was collected more than 3 cm away from the tumor edge. The library came from three nested PCR rounds adapted from ARM-PCR protocols. TCRdb itself ran the multiplex PCR reads through MiXCR, one entry per CDR3 protein. The table has around 60,000 distinct CDR3 sequences, 61% seen once. Sample: distant non-tumor lung tissue. These TCRs come from a man aged 70 or older with non-small cell lung cancer.

This clonotype was found many times. The rearrangement uses TRBV29-1 and TRBJ2-3; 9 bases are a match to TRBD2. Germline V gene sequence: CDR1 SQVTM, CDR2 ANQGSEA. This CDR3 is built from 15 residues. V shed 3 bases and J 2 bases; nucleotides not matched to a gene: 6. The CDR3 here is CSVETAGGATDTQYF. The CDR3 nucleotides read TGCAGCGTTGAGACGGCGGGGGGGGCCACAGATACGCAGTATTTT.

About this clonotype: A clone one base away is much larger, so this may be a read error. The CDR3 carries no conserved terminal phenylalanine or tryptophan, so it likely arises from a read error. The chain has TRBV6-6 and TRBJ1-5; D is ambiguous. CDR3 length: 13 amino acids. Per germline, CDR1 MNHNY and CDR2 SVGAGI (reference sequence). V lost 6 bases, J lost 4 bases, and 10 bases lay in between. CDR3 in DNA: TGTGCCAGCAGAGGACGGGAAAATCAGCCCCAGCATATT. Its protein is CASRGRENQPQHI.

V usage is TRBV11-2 and J usage is TRBJ2-2; 7 bases agree with TRBD1. The CDR3 has 15 amino acids. V dropped 5 bases and J dropped 11; count of bases not matched to a gene: 14. Germline V gives CDR1 SGHAT, CDR2 FQNNGV. The CDR3 DNA reads TGTGCCAGCAGCCTACAGGGGACGTTGTTCGCCGAGCTGTTTTTT. This codes for CASSLQGTLFAELFF.

The chain has TRBV28 and TRBJ2-3; 9 nucleotides match TRBD1. V lost 6 bases and J lost 3; bases outside the gene matches: 22. The CDR3 is 20 amino acids. The V gene's germline CDR1 is MDHEN and CDR2 SYDVKM. The CDR3 DNA reads TGTGCCAGCAGAGCCGTTTATAGGTGGGACAGGGTAATTTATACAGATACGCAGTATTTT. Translated, it gives CASRAVYRWDRVIYTDTQYF.

This chain links TRBV11-2 with TRBJ2-2; D is unresolved. Trimming took 2 bases from V and 9 from J, leaving 16 bases between them. The CDR3 runs 15 residues. Germline V gene data show CDR1 as SGHAT and CDR2 as FQNNGV. The CDR3 here is CASSLLKGRTRELFF. The CDR3 DNA follows: TGTGCCAGCAGCTTATTAAAGGGTAGAACCCGGGAGCTGTTTTTT. Complete variable domain (other parts from reference TRBV11-2 and TRBJ2-2): EAGVAQSPRYKIIEKRQSVAFWCNPISGHATLYWYQQILGQGPKLLIQFQNNGVVDDSQLPKDRFSAERLKGVDSTLKIQPAKLEDSAVYLCASSLLKGRTRELFFGEGSRLTVL.

The V and J genes are TRBV20-1 and TRBJ2-5, with TRBD1 as a possible D gene (5 bases). The CDR3 totals 14 residues. The germline V gene has CDR1 DFQATT and CDR2 SNEGSKA (reference sequence). V was shortened by 4 bases and J by 4 bases, with 16 bases between the two germline ends. The CDR3 is CSAILQVPRETQYF. In nucleotides, the CDR3 is TGCAGTGCTATTCTACAGGTCCCGAGAGAGACCCAGTACTTC.

The chain joins TRBV11-2 to TRBJ2-3, with 11 bases identical to TRBD2. Germline CDR1 and CDR2: SGHAT and FQNNGV. The length of the CDR3 is 15 residues. The V and J ends lost 6 bases and 3 bases, in that order; junction bases with no gene match: 5. This CDR3 reads CASRFASGGTDTQYF. The CDR3 bases are TGTGCCAGCAGGTTTGCTAGCGGGGGGACAGATACGCAGTATTTT.

This clonotype is a singleton in its sample. Without the conserved terminal phenylalanine or tryptophan, this CDR3 likely stems from a read error. J is TRBJ2-3 and V is TRBV29-1; weak D call: TRBD2 (5 bases). Germline CDR1 reads SQVTM; CDR2 reads ANQGSEA. Trimming pared 8 bases from V and 1 base from J, leaving 16 bases between. The CDR3 is made up of 14 amino acids. The CDR3 coding sequence is TGCAGCCCTCGGGGTGGGTTCGGCACAGATACGCAGTATTGT. It is translated as CSPRGGFGTDTQYC.

Worth noting for this clonotype: This likely comes from a read error, as the CDR3 has no conserved phenylalanine or tryptophan at its end. V gene TRBV11-2 combines with J gene TRBJ1-1; D unresolved. Trimming took off 1 base at V and 4 bases at J, with 16 bases between the two ends. Per the germline V gene, CDR1 is SGHAT and CDR2 is FQNNGV. This CDR3 region has 16 residues. The CDR3, as DNA: TGTGCCAGCAGCTTAGTGGTGAAGGAGATGATCACTGAAGCTTTCTGT. It yields the protein CASSLVVKEMITEAFC.

A word on this clonotype: This may come from a read error, since a much larger clone is one base off. The rearrangement links TRBV12-3 or TRBV12-4 to TRBJ1-5; no definite D call. Between the trimmed V and J ends, which lost 2 bases and 2 bases, there was a span of 7 bases. The CDR3 extends over 14 amino acids. CDR3 in DNA: TGTGCCAGCAGTTTAACGATGGGCAATCAGCCCCAGCATTTT. This encodes CASSLTMGNQPQHF.

In this sample, this clonotype turned up many times. The rearrangement joins TRBV10-1 to TRBJ2-2, with D perhaps matching TRBD2 (5 bases). This CDR3 contains 14 residues. CDR1 is WNHNN, CDR2 SYGVQD, per germline (reference sequence). The V gene lost 7 bases and the J gene lost 1 base, with 10 bases spanning the gap. The CDR3 sequence: CASTGRLNTGELFF. CDR3 bases: TGCGCCAGCACGGGGAGATTGAACACCGGGGAGCTGTTTTTT.

This clonotype has ten or more counts. The chain carries TRBV4-1 and TRBJ1-2; a possible D gene is TRBD1 (5 bases). This CDR3 spans 15 amino acids. The V gene lost 3 bases and the J gene lost 4 bases, with 15 bases spanning the gap. Per the germline V gene, CDR1 is MGHRA and CDR2 is YSYEKL. For the CDR3, the DNA is TGCGCCAGCAGCCAGGACCACTGGGGCTCCTATGGCTACACCTTC. Translating it yields CASSQDHWGSYGYTF.

About this clonotype itself: At one boundary the junction diverges from the germline segment, which might be a read error. The chain couples TRBV11-2 to TRBJ2-7, with D perhaps TRBD2 (6 bases). The CDR3 is made up of 14 amino acids. Germline V gene lookup returns CDR1 SGHAT and CDR2 FQNNGV. CDR3 coding DNA: TGTCCCAGCAGCCGTTATGGCGGGAACTACGAGCAGTACTTC. It yields the protein CPSSRYGGNYEQYF.

This clonotype turned up a few times. Just one base apart from a much larger clone, this may be a read error. V and J are TRBV6-1 and TRBJ2-4; weak D call: TRBD2 (6 bases). This CDR3 region has 18 residues. From germline, CDR1 is MNHNS and CDR2 SASEGT. CDR3 region: CASSARGKHAIAKNTQYF. CDR3 nucleotides: TGTGCCAGCAGTGCTCGGGGGAAGCATGCTATAGCCAAAAACACTCAGTACTTC.

Remarks on this clonotype: This is likely a read error, given that the CDR3 carries no conserved phenylalanine or tryptophan at its end. CDR3 DNA: TGTGCAAGCAGCTACGACGGGAACACTGAAGCTTTCTTA. Amino acids: CASSYDGNTEAFL. The chain joins TRBV4-2 to TRBJ1-1, with D unclear. This CDR3 region has 13 residues. The germline V gene encodes CDR1 LGHNA and CDR2 YNFKEQ.

Comments on this clonotype: The junction departs from the called germline gene at one end, perhaps through a read error. This chain connects TRBV11-2 to TRBJ2-4, with D perhaps TRBD1 (5 bases). Germline assignment: CDR1 SGHAT and CDR2 FQNNGV. This CDR3 is built from 15 residues. The CDR3 bases are TGTGCTAGCAGCCCCGAAGGGGCAGCCAAAAACATTCGGTACTTC. This encodes CASSPEGAAKNIRYF.

In this sample, this clonotype turned up many times. The chain carries TRBV29-1 and TRBJ2-5; no reliable D call. This CDR3 spans 12 amino acids. In germline, CDR1 is SQVTM, CDR2 ANQGSEA. Trimming cost V 4 bases and J 2 bases, with 8 bases left between them. CDR3 in amino acids: CSVVPGQETQYF. DNA for the CDR3: TGCAGCGTTGTCCCCGGACAAGAGACCCAGTACTTC.

The chain employs TRBV28 and TRBJ2-7; 8 bases agree with TRBD1. The germline V gene encodes CDR1 MDHEN and CDR2 SYDVKM. The CDR3 consists of 14 residues. Trimming removed 0 bases from V and 2 bases from J; junction bases left unmatched: 0. The CDR3 sequence: CASSLWGQAYEQYF. The CDR3 DNA follows: TGTGCCAGCAGTTTATGGGGACAGGCCTACGAGCAGTACTTC.

Details on this clonotype: Compared with germline, one end of the junction differs, possibly owing to a read error. This chain connects TRBV4-1 to TRBJ1-1, with D perhaps matching TRBD1 (6 bases). Per germline, CDR1 MGHRA and CDR2 YSYEKL. The CDR3 totals 14 residues. CDR3 nucleotides: TGCGCCAGCAGCCAAACAGGGACGAACACTGGAGCTTTCTTT. Translation gives CASSQTGTNTGAFF.